This TCR beta chain is drawn from a study of blood T cell repertoires in COVID-19. About the study: Sites in the United States, Italy and Spain provided acute and convalescent COVID-19 samples.

Per the original data handling: Counts of nucleated cells, estimated from reference gene primer amplification, were obtained. Sequencing was performed with immunoSEQ multiplex PCR; in TCRdb, only in-frame clones are kept and a portion is missing. For V, J and clone size, that table is used; D and trimming come from the DNA. This repertoire shows about 38,000 clones, about three quarters found once; its top ten account for about 10%. Germline trimming cut 10 bases from V and 7 bases from J; bases unmatched to any gene: 5. The CDR3 is 13 residues long. CDR1 and CDR2 from the germline V gene are SNHLY and FYNNEI.

Sample: peripheral blood. The TCR comes from a man between 65 and 85 years old with COVID-19, enrolled during active disease. This sequence joins TRBV2 and TRBJ1-6; 9 bases are shared with TRBD1. In DNA, the CDR3 is TGTGCCACCGGGACAGGGATGAATTCACCCCTCCACTTT. It specifies CATGTGMNSPLHF.